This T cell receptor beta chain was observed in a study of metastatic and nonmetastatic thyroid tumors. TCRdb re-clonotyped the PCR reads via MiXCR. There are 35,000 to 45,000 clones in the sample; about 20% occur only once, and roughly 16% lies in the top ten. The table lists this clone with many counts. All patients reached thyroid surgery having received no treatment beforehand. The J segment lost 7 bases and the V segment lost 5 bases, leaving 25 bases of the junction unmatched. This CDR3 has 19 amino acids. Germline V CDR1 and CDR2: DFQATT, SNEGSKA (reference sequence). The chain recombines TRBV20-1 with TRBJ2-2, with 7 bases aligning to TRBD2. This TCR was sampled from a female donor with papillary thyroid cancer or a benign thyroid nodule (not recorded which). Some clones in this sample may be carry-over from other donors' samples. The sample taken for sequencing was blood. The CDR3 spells CSASGTDGGWGGIGGELFF. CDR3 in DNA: TGCAGTGCTTCAGGGACTGACGGAGGATGGGGGGGGATTGGCGGGGAGCTGTTTTTT.